These 5 T cell receptor beta chains share one sample of origin, sequenced in a study of shared clonotypes between healthy human individuals. Only in-frame clones appear in the TCRdb table, and some are missing; sequencing was by immunoSEQ multiplex PCR. The sample shows some 1,900,000 clones, about 95% of them seen only once. Cells designated naive CD8 were CD45RO-negative and were positively selected for CCR7, with terminally differentiated effector memory CD45RA+ cells excluded. The specimen was naive CD8+ T cells sorted from blood. The receptors here all came from a young man in good health.

The chain carries TRBV4-3 and TRBJ2-5; D could derive from TRBD1 or TRBD2 (6 bases each). Germline V gene lookup returns CDR1 LGHNA and CDR2 YSLEER. V was pared by 0 bases and J by 5 bases, with 16 bases between. CDR3 size: 16 residues. CDR3 bases: TGCGCCAGCAGCCAAGATGGATCCGGGGGCTGGGAGACCCAGTACTTC. As protein: CASSQDGSGGWETQYF.

The chain couples TRBV6-7 to TRBJ2-3; TRBD2 agrees at 11 bases. TRBV6-7 is assigned to the ORF class and has an uncertain function. This CDR3 is built from 17 residues. J lost 2 bases, V lost 0 bases, and 4 bases had no gene match. Written as DNA, the CDR3 is TGTGCCAGCAGTTACTCCGCTAGCGGGAGGTACACAGATACGCAGTATTTT. Amino acid sequence: CASSYSASGRYTDTQYF.

The rearrangement uses TRBV13 and TRBJ1-3; perhaps TRBD1 as D (5 bases). Germline loops: CDR1 PRHDT, CDR2 FYEKMQ (reference sequence). The CDR3 consists of 17 residues. Trimming pared 5 bases from V and 0 bases from J, leaving 17 bases between. CDR3 DNA sequence: TGTGCCAGCAGCCTACCTCCGGACACAGACTCTGGAAACACCATATATTTT. Translation gives CASSLPPDTDSGNTIYF.

In the case of this clone: In the same sample, other DNA sequences code for this CDR3. The V and J genes are TRBV7-9 and TRBJ2-3; possible D gene TRBD2, 6 bases. This CDR3 has 12 residues. Germline V gives CDR1 SEHNR, CDR2 FQNEAQ (reference sequence). The V end lost 4 bases, the J end lost 5 bases, and 7 bases lay between the germline ends. CDR3 DNA sequence: TGTGCCAGCAGCTCGCGGGGAGATACGCAGTATTTT. Translation gives CASSSRGDTQYF.

The V call is TRBV5-6, the J call TRBJ2-5; 8 bases match TRBD1. The J segment lost 3 bases and the V segment lost 2 bases, leaving 9 bases of the junction unmatched. Germline values: CDR1 SGHDT, CDR2 YYEEEE. This CDR3 has 16 residues. The CDR3 region is CASSFDYGQGEETQYF. Written as DNA, the CDR3 is TGTGCCAGCAGCTTTGACTATGGACAGGGAGAAGAGACCCAGTACTTC.